This T cell receptor (beta chain) comes out of a study of blood T cell repertoires in COVID-19. For the study at large: PBMCs, B-cell-depleted T cells, or T cells were the source of the cDNA or gDNA that made up the material.

Per the study methods: Researchers report that nucleated cell counts were estimated from reference gene primer amplification. The table came from immunoSEQ multiplex PCR; TCRdb's copy has only in-frame clones and leaves some out. The D gene and trimming were derived from the DNA, and the V and J assignments and clone size from that table. The repertoire holds 650,000 to 800,000 clones, with about nine tenths as singletons. This CDR3 comprises 16 residues. The germline V and J ends were trimmed by 5 bases and 0 bases, with 14 bases remaining between them. Germline CDR1 SEHNR, CDR2 FQNEAQ (reference sequence).

The gene calls are TRBV7-9 and TRBJ2-1; D possibly corresponds to TRBD2 (6 bases). Sequencing input: peripheral blood. The receptor was derived from a woman between 18 and 29 years old with acute or convalescent COVID-19. The CDR3 protein is CASSPLATPSYNEQFF. The CDR3, as DNA: TGTGCCAGCAGCCCGCTAGCGACCCCCTCCTACAATGAGCAGTTCTTC.